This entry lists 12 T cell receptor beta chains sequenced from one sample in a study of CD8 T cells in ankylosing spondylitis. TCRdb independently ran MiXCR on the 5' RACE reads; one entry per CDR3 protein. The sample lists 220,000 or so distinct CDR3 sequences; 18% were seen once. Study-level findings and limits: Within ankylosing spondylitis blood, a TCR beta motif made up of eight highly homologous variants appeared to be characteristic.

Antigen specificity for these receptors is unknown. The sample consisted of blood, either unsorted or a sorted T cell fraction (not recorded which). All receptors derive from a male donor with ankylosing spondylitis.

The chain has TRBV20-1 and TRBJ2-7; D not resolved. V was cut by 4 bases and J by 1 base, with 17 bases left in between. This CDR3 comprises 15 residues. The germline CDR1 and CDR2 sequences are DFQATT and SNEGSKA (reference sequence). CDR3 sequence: CSANGRSTTSYEQYF. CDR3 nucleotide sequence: TGCAGTGCTAACGGCCGTTCGACCACTTCCTACGAGCAGTACTTC.

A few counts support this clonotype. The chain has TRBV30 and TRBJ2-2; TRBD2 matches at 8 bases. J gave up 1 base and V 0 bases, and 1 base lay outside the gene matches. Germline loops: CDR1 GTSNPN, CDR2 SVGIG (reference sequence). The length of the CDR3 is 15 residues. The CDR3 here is CAWSVGLGNTGELFF. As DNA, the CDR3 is TGTGCCTGGAGTGTGGGACTAGGGAACACCGGGGAGCTGTTTTTT.

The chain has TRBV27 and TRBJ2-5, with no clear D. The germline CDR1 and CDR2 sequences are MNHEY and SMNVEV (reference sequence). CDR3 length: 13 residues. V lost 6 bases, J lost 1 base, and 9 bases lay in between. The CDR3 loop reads CASRPAGQETQYF. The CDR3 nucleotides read TGTGCCAGCAGGCCGGCAGGCCAAGAGACCCAGTACTTC.

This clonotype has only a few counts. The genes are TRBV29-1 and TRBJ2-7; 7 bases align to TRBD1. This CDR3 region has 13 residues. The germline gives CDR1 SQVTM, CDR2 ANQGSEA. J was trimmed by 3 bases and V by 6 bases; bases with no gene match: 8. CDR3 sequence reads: CSVAGTDDYEQYF. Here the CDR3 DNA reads TGCAGCGTGGCCGGGACAGACGACTACGAGCAGTACTTC.

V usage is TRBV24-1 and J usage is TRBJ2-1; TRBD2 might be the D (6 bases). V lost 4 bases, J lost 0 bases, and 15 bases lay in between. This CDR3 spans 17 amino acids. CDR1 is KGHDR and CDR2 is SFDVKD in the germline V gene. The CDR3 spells CATSEGLYTSSYNEQFF. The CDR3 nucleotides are TGTGCCACCAGTGAGGGACTTTACACGAGCTCCTACAATGAGCAGTTCTTC.

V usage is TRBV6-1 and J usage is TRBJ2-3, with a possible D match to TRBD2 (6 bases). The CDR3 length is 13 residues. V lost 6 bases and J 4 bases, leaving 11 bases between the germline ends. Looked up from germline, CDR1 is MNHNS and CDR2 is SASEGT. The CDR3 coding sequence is TGTGCCAGCAGGGCCGGGAGCCCAGATACGCAGTATTTT. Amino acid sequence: CASRAGSPDTQYF.

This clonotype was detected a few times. The CDR3 nucleotides are TGTGCCAGCAGCTTCCCCGGACAGGGGGTAACTAATGAAAAACTGTTTTTT. Protein sequence: CASSFPGQGVTNEKLFF. The rearrangement uses TRBV7-9 and TRBJ1-4, with 10 bases identical to TRBD1. Per germline, CDR1 SEHNR and CDR2 FQNEAQ (reference sequence). The J segment lost 1 base and the V segment lost 3 bases, leaving 5 bases of the junction unmatched. The CDR3 runs to 17 residues.

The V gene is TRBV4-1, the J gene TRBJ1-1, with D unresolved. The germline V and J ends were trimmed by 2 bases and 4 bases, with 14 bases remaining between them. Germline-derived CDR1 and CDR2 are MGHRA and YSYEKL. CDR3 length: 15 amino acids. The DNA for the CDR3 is TGCGCCAGCAGCCAAAGCCCTCGGGTGGGCACTGAAGCTTTCTTT. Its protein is CASSQSPRVGTEAFF.

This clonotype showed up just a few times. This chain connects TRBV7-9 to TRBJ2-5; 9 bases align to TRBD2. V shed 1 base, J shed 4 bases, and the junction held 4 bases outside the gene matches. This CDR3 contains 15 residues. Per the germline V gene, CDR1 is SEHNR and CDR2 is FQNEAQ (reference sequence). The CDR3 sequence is CASSLVAGVLETQYF. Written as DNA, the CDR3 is TGTGCCAGCAGCTTAGTAGCGGGGGTTTTAGAGACCCAGTACTTC.

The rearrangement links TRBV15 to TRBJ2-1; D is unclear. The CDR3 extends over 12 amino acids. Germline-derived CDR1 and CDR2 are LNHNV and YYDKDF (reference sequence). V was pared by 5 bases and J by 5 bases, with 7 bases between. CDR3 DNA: TGTGCCACCAGCGGAATGAACAATGAGCAGTTCTTC. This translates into CATSGMNNEQFF.

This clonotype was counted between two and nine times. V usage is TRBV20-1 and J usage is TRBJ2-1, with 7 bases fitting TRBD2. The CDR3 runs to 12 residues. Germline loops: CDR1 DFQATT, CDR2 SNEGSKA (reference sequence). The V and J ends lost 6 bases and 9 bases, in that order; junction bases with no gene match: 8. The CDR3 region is CSAPRGGTEQFF. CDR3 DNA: TGCAGTGCGCCTCGCGGGGGTACTGAGCAGTTCTTC.

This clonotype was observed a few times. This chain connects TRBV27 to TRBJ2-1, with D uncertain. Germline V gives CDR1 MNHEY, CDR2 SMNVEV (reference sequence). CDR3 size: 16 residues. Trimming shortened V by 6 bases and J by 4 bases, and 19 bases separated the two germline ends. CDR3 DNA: TGTGCCAGCAGCCTCGTCTATGACACCATTTACAATGAGCAGTTCTTC. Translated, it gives CASSLVYDTIYNEQFF.